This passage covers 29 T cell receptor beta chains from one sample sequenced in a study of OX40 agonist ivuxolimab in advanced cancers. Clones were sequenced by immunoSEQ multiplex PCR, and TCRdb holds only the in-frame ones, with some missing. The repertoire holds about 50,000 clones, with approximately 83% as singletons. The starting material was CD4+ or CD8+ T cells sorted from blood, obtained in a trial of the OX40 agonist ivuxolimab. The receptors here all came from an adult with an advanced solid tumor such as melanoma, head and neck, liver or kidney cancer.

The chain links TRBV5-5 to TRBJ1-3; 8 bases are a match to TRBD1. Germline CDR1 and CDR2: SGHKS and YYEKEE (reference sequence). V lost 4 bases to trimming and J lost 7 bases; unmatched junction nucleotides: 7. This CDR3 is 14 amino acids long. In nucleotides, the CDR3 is TGTGCCAGCAGCGCCGGGACAGGTGGGAACACCATATATTTT. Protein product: CASSAGTGGNTIYF. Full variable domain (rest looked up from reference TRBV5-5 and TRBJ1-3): DAGVTQSPTHLIKTRGQQVTLRCSPISGHKSVSWYQQVLGQGPQFIFQYYEKEERGRGNFPDRFSARQFPNYSSELNVNALLLGDSALYLCASSAGTGGNTIYFGEGSWLTVV.

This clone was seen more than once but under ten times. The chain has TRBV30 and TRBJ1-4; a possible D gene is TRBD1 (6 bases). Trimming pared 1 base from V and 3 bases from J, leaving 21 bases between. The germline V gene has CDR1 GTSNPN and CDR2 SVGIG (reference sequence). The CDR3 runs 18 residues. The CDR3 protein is CAWSDRWTEGHPNEKLFF. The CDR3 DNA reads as TGTGCCTGGAGTGACCGATGGACAGAGGGGCATCCTAATGAAAAACTGTTTTTT.

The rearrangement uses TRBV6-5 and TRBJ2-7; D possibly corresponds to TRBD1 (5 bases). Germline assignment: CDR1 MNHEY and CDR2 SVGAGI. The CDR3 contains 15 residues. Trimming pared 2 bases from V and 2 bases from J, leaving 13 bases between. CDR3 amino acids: CASSYTWTQTYEQYF. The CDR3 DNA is TGTGCCAGCAGTTACACTTGGACACAAACCTACGAGCAGTACTTC.

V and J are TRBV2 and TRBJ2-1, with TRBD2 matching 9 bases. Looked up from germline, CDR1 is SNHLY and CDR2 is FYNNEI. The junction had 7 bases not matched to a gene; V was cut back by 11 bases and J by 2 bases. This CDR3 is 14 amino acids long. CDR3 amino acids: CAEQSGGTYNEQFF. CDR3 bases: TGTGCCGAACAAAGCGGGGGGACCTACAATGAGCAGTTCTTC.

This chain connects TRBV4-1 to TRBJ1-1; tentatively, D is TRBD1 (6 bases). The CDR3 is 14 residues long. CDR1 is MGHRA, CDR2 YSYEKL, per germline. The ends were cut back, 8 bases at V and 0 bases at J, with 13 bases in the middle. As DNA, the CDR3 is TGCGCCAGCTCAGACAGGACAGTGAACACTGAAGCTTTCTTT. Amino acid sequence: CASSDRTVNTEAFF.

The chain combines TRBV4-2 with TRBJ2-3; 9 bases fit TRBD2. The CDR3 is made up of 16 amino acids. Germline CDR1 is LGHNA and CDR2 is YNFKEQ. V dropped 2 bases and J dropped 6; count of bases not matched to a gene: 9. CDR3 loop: CASSQRLAAEVDTQYF. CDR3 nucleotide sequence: TGTGCCAGCAGCCAAAGACTAGCGGCGGAGGTCGATACGCAGTATTTT.

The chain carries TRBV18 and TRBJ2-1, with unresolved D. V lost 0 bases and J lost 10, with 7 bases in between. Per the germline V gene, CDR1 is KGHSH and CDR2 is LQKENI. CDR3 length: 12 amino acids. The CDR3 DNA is TGTGCCAGCTCACCACCGGACGGGGAGCAGTTCTTC. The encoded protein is CASSPPDGEQFF.

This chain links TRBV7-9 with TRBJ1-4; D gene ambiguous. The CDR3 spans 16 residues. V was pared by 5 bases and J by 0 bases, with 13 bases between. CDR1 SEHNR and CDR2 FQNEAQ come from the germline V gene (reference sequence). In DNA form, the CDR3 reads TGTGCCAGCAGCCCCCCTGGACGTGCAACTAATGAAAAACTGTTTTTT. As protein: CASSPPGRATNEKLFF.

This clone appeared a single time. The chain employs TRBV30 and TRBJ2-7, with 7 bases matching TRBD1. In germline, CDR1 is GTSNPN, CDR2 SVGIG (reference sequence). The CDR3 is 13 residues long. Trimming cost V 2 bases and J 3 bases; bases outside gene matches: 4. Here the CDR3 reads CAWSWDRGYEQYF. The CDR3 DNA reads TGTGCCTGGAGTTGGGACAGAGGCTACGAGCAGTACTTC.

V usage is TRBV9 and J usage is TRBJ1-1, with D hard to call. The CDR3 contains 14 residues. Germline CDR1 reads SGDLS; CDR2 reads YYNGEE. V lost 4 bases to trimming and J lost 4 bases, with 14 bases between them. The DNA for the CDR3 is TGTGCCAGCAGCCCGGACCTCTATGGCACTGAAGCTTTCTTT. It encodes CASSPDLYGTEAFF.

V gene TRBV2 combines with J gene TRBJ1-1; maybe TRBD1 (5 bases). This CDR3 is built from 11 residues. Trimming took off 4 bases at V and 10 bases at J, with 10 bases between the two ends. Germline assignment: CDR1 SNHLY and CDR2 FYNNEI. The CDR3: CASSGQGAAFF. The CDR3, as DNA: TGTGCCAGCAGTGGGCAGGGAGCAGCTTTCTTT.

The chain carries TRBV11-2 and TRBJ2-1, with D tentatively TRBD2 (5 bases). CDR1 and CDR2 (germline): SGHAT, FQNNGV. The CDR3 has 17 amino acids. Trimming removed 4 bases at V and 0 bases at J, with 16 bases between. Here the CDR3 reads CASSSSAGSRSYNEQFF. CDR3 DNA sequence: TGTGCCAGCAGCTCTTCGGCGGGCAGCCGCTCCTACAATGAGCAGTTCTTC.

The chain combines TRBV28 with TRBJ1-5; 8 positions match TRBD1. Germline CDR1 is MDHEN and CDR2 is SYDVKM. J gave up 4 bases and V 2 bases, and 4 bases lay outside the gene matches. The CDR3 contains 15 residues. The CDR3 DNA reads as TGTGCCAGCAGTTTACCAACAGGGGGGAATCAGCCCCAGCATTTT. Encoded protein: CASSLPTGGNQPQHF. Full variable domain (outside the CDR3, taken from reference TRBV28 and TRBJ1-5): DVKVTQSSRYLVKRTGEKVFLECVQDMDHENMFWYRQDPGLGLRLIYFSYDVKMKEKGDIPEGYSVSREKKERFSLILESASTNQTSMYLCASSLPTGGNQPQHFGDGTRLSIL.

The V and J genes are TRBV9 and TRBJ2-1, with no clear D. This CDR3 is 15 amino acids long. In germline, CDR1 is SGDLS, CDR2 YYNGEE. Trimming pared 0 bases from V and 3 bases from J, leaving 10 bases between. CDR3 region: CASSVGLTGYNEQFF. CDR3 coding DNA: TGTGCCAGCAGCGTAGGATTGACGGGCTACAATGAGCAGTTCTTC.

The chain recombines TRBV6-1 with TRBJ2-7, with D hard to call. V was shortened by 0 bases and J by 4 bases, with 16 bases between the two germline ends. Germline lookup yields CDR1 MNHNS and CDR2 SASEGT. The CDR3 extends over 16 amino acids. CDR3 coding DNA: TGTGCCAGCAGTGAAGCCCCCCTTCAGGCCCCTTACGAGCAGTACTTC. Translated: CASSEAPLQAPYEQYF.

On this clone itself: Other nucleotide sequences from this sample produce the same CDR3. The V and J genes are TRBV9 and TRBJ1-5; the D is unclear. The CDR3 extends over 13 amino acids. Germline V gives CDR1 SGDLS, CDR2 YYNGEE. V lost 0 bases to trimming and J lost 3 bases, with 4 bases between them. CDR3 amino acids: CASSVGFNQPQHF. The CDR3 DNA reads TGTGCCAGCAGCGTAGGATTCAATCAGCCCCAGCATTTT.

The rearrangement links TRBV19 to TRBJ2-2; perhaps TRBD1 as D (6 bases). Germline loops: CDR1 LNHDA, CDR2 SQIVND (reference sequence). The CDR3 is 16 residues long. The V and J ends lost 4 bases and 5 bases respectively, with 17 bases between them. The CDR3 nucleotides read TGTGCCAGTAGTAATATCCTGGAGACAGGAACCGGGGAGCTGTTTTTT. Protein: CASSNILETGTGELFF.

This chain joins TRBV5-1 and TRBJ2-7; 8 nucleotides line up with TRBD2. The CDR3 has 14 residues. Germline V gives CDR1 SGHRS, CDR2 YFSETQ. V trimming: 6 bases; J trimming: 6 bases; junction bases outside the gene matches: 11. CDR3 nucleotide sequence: TGCGCCAGCAACGGGAGGGAGGGCCCGGGCGAGCAGTACTTC. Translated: CASNGREGPGEQYF.

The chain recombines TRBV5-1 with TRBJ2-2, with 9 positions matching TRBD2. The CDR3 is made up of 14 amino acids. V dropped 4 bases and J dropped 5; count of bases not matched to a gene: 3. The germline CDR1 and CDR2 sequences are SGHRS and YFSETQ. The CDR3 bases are TGCGCCAGCAGCCCCGGACTAGCGACCGGGGAGCTGTTTTTT. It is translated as CASSPGLATGELFF.

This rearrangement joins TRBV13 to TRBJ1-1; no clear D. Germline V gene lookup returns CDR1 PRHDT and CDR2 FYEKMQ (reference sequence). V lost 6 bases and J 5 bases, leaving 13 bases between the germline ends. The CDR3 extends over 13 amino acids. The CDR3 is CASRSQEGTEAFF. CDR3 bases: TGTGCCAGCAGATCGCAAGAGGGAACTGAAGCTTTCTTT.

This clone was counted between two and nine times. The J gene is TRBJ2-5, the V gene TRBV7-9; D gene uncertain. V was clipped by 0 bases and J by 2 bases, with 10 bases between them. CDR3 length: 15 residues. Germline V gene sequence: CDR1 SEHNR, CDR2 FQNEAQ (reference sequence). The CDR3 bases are TGTGCCAGCAGCTTAGCGGGTCAGTTTCAAGAGACCCAGTACTTC. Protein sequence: CASSLAGQFQETQYF. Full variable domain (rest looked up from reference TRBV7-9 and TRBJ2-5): DTGVSQNPRHKITKRGQNVTFRCDPISEHNRLYWYRQTLGQGPEFLTYFQNEAQLEKSRLLSDRFSAERPKGSFSTLEIQRTEQGDSAMYLCASSLAGQFQETQYFGPGTRLLVL.

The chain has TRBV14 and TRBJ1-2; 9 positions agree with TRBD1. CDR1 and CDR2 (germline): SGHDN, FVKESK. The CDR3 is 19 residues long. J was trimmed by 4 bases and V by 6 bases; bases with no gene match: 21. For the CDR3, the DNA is TGTGCCAGCAGTCCACTATTAGCCGGGACAGGGATTTGGCGCTATGGCTACACCTTC. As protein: CASSPLLAGTGIWRYGYTF.

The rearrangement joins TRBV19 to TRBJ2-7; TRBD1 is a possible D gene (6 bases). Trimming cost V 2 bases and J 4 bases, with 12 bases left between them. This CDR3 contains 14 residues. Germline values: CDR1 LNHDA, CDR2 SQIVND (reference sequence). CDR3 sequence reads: CASSIKRGIYEQYF. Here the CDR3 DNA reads TGTGCCAGTAGTATAAAAAGGGGGATTTACGAGCAGTACTTC.

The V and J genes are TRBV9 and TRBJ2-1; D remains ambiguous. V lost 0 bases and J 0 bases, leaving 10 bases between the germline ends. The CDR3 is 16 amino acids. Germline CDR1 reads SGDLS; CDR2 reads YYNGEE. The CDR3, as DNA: TGTGCCAGCAGCGTAGTTGGTGTGAGCTCCTACAATGAGCAGTTCTTC. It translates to CASSVVGVSSYNEQFF. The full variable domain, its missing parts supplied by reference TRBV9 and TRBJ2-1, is DSGVTQTPKHLITATGQRVTLRCSPRSGDLSVYWYQQSLDQGLQFLIQYYNGEERAKGNILERFSAQQFPDLHSELNLSSLELGDSALYFCASSVVGVSSYNEQFFGPGTRLTVL.

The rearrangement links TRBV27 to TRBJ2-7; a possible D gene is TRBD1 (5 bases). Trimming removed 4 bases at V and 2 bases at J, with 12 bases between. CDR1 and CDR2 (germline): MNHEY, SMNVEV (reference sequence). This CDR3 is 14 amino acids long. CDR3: CASSYRGYPYEQYF. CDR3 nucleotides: TGTGCCAGCAGTTATAGGGGTTACCCCTACGAGCAGTACTTC.

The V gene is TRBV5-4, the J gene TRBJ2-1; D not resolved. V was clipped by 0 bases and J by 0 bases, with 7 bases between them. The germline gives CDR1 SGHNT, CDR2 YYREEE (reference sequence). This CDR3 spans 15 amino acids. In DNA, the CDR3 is TGTGCCAGCAGCTTGGGAGCGTCCTCCTACAATGAGCAGTTCTTC. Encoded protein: CASSLGASSYNEQFF.

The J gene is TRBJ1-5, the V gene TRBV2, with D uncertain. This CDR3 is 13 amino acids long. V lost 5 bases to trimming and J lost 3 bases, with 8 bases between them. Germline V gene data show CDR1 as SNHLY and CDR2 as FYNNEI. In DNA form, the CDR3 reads TGTGCCAGCAGTCGGCAGCCCAATCAGCCCCAGCATTTT. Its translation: CASSRQPNQPQHF.

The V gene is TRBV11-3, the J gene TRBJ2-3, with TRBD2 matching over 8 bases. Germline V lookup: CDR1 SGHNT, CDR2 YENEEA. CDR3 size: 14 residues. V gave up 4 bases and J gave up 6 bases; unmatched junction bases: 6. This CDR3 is CASSSGGAWDTQYF. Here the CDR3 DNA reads TGTGCCAGCAGCTCCGGGGGGGCCTGGGATACGCAGTATTTT. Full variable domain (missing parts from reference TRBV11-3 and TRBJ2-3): EAGVVQSPRYKIIEKKQPVAFWCNPISGHNTLYWYLQNLGQGPELLIRYENEEAVDDSQLPKDRFSAERLKGVDSTLKIQPAELGDSAVYLCASSSGGAWDTQYFGPGTRLTVL.

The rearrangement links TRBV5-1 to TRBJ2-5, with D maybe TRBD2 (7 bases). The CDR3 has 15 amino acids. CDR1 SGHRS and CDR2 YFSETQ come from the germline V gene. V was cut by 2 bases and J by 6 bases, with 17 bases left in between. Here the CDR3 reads CASSLLRGREKTQYF. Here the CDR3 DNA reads TGCGCCAGCAGCTTACTCCGGGGGCGGGAGAAGACCCAGTACTTC.